This T cell receptor (beta chain) was recorded in a study of blood T cell repertoires in COVID-19. Whole-study context: Donors in the United States, Italy and Spain gave samples during acute or convalescent COVID-19. In each case, the material was cDNA or gDNA derived from T cells, B-cell-depleted T cells, or PBMCs.

Germline loops: CDR1 SGHRS, CDR2 YFSETQ. V lost 2 bases, J lost 4 bases, and 4 bases stayed unmatched. The CDR3 consists of 14 residues. The table came from immunoSEQ multiplex PCR; TCRdb's copy has only in-frame clones and leaves some out. This sample has some 200,000 clones, with roughly four fifths found just once. Material for sequencing was peripheral blood. This chain connects TRBV5-1 to TRBJ2-7; 9 positions agree with TRBD2. The sequence derives from an elderly woman with COVID-19, enrolled during active disease. CDR3 DNA: TGCGCCAGCAGCTTAACTAGCGGGCAGTACGAGCAGTACTTC. Its protein product is CASSLTSGQYEQYF.